What follows are 12 T cell receptor beta chains derived from one specimen sequenced in a study of T cell responses to AZD1222 COVID-19 vaccine. Profiling relied on immunoSEQ multiplex PCR, and the TCRdb table lists in-frame clones only, not all of them. The sample records approximately 140,000 clones, roughly 91% being singletons. Here the sequenced sample was peripheral blood, taken on day 0 of AZD1222 vaccination. These receptors originate from an adult in good health.

V usage is TRBV6-4 and J usage is TRBJ1-2; no firm D call. Germline V gene lookup returns CDR1 MRHNA and CDR2 SNTAGT. This CDR3 comprises 12 residues. The germline V and J ends were trimmed by 7 bases and 7 bases, with 13 bases remaining between them. The CDR3 sequence is CASTRLGSGYTF. CDR3 DNA: TGTGCCAGCACCCGCTTAGGGAGTGGCTACACCTTC.

The chain links TRBV5-4 to TRBJ1-1, with a weak D call TRBD1 (6 bases). The V gene's germline CDR1 is SGHNT and CDR2 YYREEE (reference sequence). The CDR3 spans 16 residues. Trimming left V 4 bases short and J 0 bases short, with 16 bases between. CDR3 amino acids: CASSVYRVSMNTEAFF. Written as DNA, the CDR3 is TGTGCCAGCAGCGTGTACAGGGTTTCAATGAACACTGAAGCTTTCTTT.

CDR3 DNA sequence: TGCGCCAGCAGCGGAGGACAGTCCGCGGGGTACAATGAGCAGTTCTTC. Its translation: CASSGGQSAGYNEQFF. The chain has TRBV5-1 and TRBJ2-1; either TRBD1 or TRBD2 may fit D (6 bases each). This CDR3 spans 16 amino acids. Germline lookup yields CDR1 SGHRS and CDR2 YFSETQ. The V and J ends lost 4 bases and 4 bases respectively, with 18 bases between them.

This rearrangement joins TRBV15 to TRBJ2-5, with D maybe TRBD1 (5 bases). With 5 bases removed from V and 4 bases from J, the gap between germline ends came to 11 bases. The CDR3 extends over 13 amino acids. Germline CDR1 LNHNV, CDR2 YYDKDF (reference sequence). The CDR3 here is CATSGYRGETQYF. CDR3 in DNA: TGTGCCACCAGCGGGTATAGGGGAGAGACCCAGTACTTC. Variable domain in full (rest from reference TRBV15 and TRBJ2-5): DAMVIQNPRYQVTQFGKPVTLSCSQTLNHNVMYWYQQKSSQAPKLLFHYYDKDFNNEADTPDNFQSRRPNTSFCFLDIRSPGLGDTAMYLCATSGYRGETQYFGPGTRLLVL.

J is TRBJ2-1 and V is TRBV5-6, with 7 nucleotides matching TRBD1. Losses at the gene ends were 3 bases for V and 4 bases for J; bases not matched to a gene: 4. The germline V gene has CDR1 SGHDT and CDR2 YYEEEE. CDR3 length: 14 amino acids. CDR3 sequence (DNA): TGTGCCAGCAGCTACGGGACAGCTTACAATGAGCAGTTCTTC. Amino acid sequence: CASSYGTAYNEQFF.

This clone was seen a few times. The chain joins TRBV7-9 to TRBJ1-4, with no clear D. The CDR3 is 15 residues long. Germline CDR1 and CDR2: SEHNR and FQNEAQ (reference sequence). The ends were cut back, 1 base at V and 4 bases at J, with 10 bases in the middle. The CDR3 DNA is TGTGCCAGCAGCTTAGTGGGTGCGAATAATGAAAAACTGTTTTTT. Translation gives CASSLVGANNEKLFF.

The rearrangement links TRBV7-9 to TRBJ1-2; a weak D match, TRBD1 (5 bases). Trimming stripped 5 bases from V and 2 bases from J, with 9 bases between. The germline V gene has CDR1 SEHNR and CDR2 FQNEAQ (reference sequence). This CDR3 region has 13 residues. CDR3 residues: CASSPTGNYGYTF. The DNA for the CDR3 is TGTGCCAGCAGCCCTACAGGAAACTATGGCTACACCTTC.

The chain is built from TRBV9 and TRBJ1-3; D remains ambiguous. The V end lost 4 bases, the J end lost 0 bases, and 8 bases lay between the germline ends. The CDR3 runs 14 residues. CDR1 and CDR2 (germline): SGDLS, YYNGEE. The CDR3 sequence is CASSSSFSGNTIYF. The DNA of the CDR3 is TGTGCCAGCAGCTCGTCTTTCTCTGGAAACACCATATATTTT.

This chain joins TRBV6-5 and TRBJ2-3; D ambiguous. The CDR3 runs to 11 residues. In germline, CDR1 is MNHEY, CDR2 SVGAGI. Deletions cut 6 bases from V and 6 bases from J, with 7 bases between. The CDR3 sequence is CASRSMDTQYF. CDR3 coding DNA: TGTGCCAGCAGATCTATGGATACGCAGTATTTT.

The chain uses TRBV19 and TRBJ1-4, with TRBD1 matching 9 bases. V gave up 5 bases and J gave up 8 bases; unmatched junction bases: 9. Per the germline V gene, CDR1 is LNHDA and CDR2 is SQIVND (reference sequence). This CDR3 is built from 15 residues. The DNA for the CDR3 is TGTGCCAGTAGTCCAGGGGGACAGGGTGTCGAAAAACTGTTTTTT. Translating it yields CASSPGGQGVEKLFF.

This chain uses TRBV7-9 with TRBJ1-6; D remains unclear. The CDR3 spans 15 residues. The V end was cut by 2 bases, the J end by 0 bases, with 5 bases between. Per germline, CDR1 SEHNR and CDR2 FQNEAQ (reference sequence). The CDR3 is CASSLSSSYNSPLHF. The DNA for the CDR3 is TGTGCCAGCAGCTTATCCAGCTCCTATAATTCACCCCTCCACTTT.

The CDR3 bases are TGTGCCAGCAGCCATTCACAGGGGGCAGATCAGCCCCAGCATTTT. Translation: CASSHSQGADQPQHF. The chain employs TRBV5-5 and TRBJ1-5, with 9 bases fitting TRBD1. V gave up 4 bases and J gave up 5 bases; unmatched junction bases: 7. The CDR3 spans 15 residues. The germline V gene has CDR1 SGHKS and CDR2 YYEKEE (reference sequence).